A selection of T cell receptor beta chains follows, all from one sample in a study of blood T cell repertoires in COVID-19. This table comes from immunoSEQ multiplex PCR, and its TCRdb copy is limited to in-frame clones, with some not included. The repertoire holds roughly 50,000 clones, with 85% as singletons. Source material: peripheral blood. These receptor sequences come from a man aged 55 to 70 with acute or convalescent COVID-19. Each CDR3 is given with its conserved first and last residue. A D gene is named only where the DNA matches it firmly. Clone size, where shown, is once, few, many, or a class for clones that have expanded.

DNA: TGTGCCAGCAGTTACTCGCCCGCGTCAACTAATGAAAAACTGTTTTTT; CDR3: CASSYSPASTNEKLFF; V: TRBV6-5; D: .; size: .; J: TRBJ1-4
DNA: TGTGCCACCAGTGATTCCCCCGGGGGGCAAAGGGATACGCAGTATTTT; CDR3: CATSDSPGGQRDTQYF; V: TRBV24-1; D: .; size: .; J: TRBJ2-3
DNA: TGTGCCAGCAGCCAAGGGACAGGGGGTTACTATGGCTACACCTTC; CDR3: CASSQGTGGYYGYTF; V: TRBV11-2; D: TRBD1; size: .; J: TRBJ1-2
DNA: TGTGCCAGCAGTACACTGGGCCAGGGGGCTAATCAGCCCCAGCATTTT; CDR3: CASSTLGQGANQPQHF; V: TRBV28; D: TRBD1; size: once; J: TRBJ1-5
DNA: TGCGCCAGCAGCCAAGATATCCAGTCTCTGGAGCAGTACTTC; CDR3: CASSQDIQSLEQYF; V: TRBV4-1; D: .; size: .; J: TRBJ2-7
DNA: TGTGCCAGTAGTACGCGGACAGGGAACGAGCAGTACTTC; CDR3: CASSTRTGNEQYF; V: TRBV19; D: TRBD1; size: .; J: TRBJ2-7
DNA: TGTGCCAGCAGCCCACGGGGGGGCCTATCGAACTATGGCTACACCTTC; CDR3: CASSPRGGLSNYGYTF; V: TRBV7-3; D: .; size: once; J: TRBJ1-2
DNA: TGCAGTGCTAGCTACTTAGAGACCCAGTACTTC; CDR3: CSASYLETQYF; V: TRBV20-1; D: .; size: .; J: TRBJ2-5
DNA: TGTGCCAGCTCACCAATTCCGGGACAGGGGTCTTCTGAAGCTTTCTTT; CDR3: CASSPIPGQGSSEAFF; V: TRBV18; D: TRBD1; size: .; J: TRBJ1-1
DNA: TGTGCCAGCAGCTTCACAGGGGAAGTAGCAGATACGCAGTATTTT; CDR3: CASSFTGEVADTQYF; V: TRBV11-2; D: TRBD1; size: .; J: TRBJ2-3
DNA: TGCGCCCGCCGCCGGGCGGGGGCGACTGAAGCTTTCTTT; CDR3: CARRRAGATEAFF; V: TRBV5-1; D: .; size: .; J: TRBJ1-1
DNA: TGTGCCAGCAGCTCCGGACAGGAAGGTAGCAATCAGCCCCAGCATTTT; CDR3: CASSSGQEGSNQPQHF; V: TRBV5-8; D: TRBD1; size: .; J: TRBJ1-5
DNA: TGTGCCAGTAGGAGGACTAGCGGAAAAGAGACCCAGTACTTC; CDR3: CASRRTSGKETQYF; V: TRBV19; D: TRBD2; size: .; J: TRBJ2-5
DNA: TGTGCCAGCAGTTTACGGCGGGGGTCCCTCCACTTT; CDR3: CASSLRRGSLHF; V: TRBV27; D: .; size: .; J: TRBJ1-6
DNA: TGTGCCAGCAGCTTGGAGTCGGGGAGCCAAGAGACCCAGTACTTC; CDR3: CASSLESGSQETQYF; V: TRBV5-4; D: .; size: .; J: TRBJ2-5
DNA: TGTGCCACCTCCGGGACAGGGGACTACGAGCAGTACTTC; CDR3: CATSGTGDYEQYF; V: TRBV2; D: TRBD1; size: .; J: TRBJ2-7
DNA: TGTGCCAGCAGTTACTCCACCGGGACTAGCGCTCGTGAGCAGTTCTTC; CDR3: CASSYSTGTSAREQFF; V: TRBV6-6; D: TRBD2; size: .; J: TRBJ2-1
DNA: TGTGCCAGCAGCCTCCTCGGGAGGGCCAATGAGCAGTTCTTC; CDR3: CASSLLGRANEQFF; V: TRBV3-1/TRBV3-2; D: TRBD2; size: .; J: TRBJ2-1
DNA: TGTGCCAGTAGTACCGGGACAGGGCGGGCGCAGTATTTT; CDR3: CASSTGTGRAQYF; V: TRBV19; D: TRBD1; size: .; J: TRBJ2-3
DNA: TGTGCCAGCTCACCCGGACAGGGTGGAGCCGGGGAGCTGTTTTTT; CDR3: CASSPGQGGAGELFF; V: TRBV18; D: TRBD1; size: few; J: TRBJ2-2
DNA: TGTGCCACCTCAGGCAGGGACCAAGAGACCCAGTACTTC; CDR3: CATSGRDQETQYF; V: TRBV2; D: .; size: .; J: TRBJ2-5
DNA: TGTGCCAGCATGGAGCTCACTGAAGCTTTCTTT; CDR3: CASMELTEAFF; V: TRBV12-3/TRBV12-4; D: .; size: .; J: TRBJ1-1
DNA: TGCGCCAGCAGCCCGCTCCAGGGAGGGGGCGGGGAGCTGTTTTTT; CDR3: CASSPLQGGGGELFF; V: TRBV5-1; D: .; size: .; J: TRBJ2-2
DNA: TGTGCCAGCAGCCAGGAGCTCGGCGGGCCTAGCACAGATACGCAGTATTTT; CDR3: CASSQELGGPSTDTQYF; V: TRBV14; D: .; size: .; J: TRBJ2-3
DNA: TGTGCCAGCAGCCCCCGGGGAACCTATGGCTACACCTTC; CDR3: CASSPRGTYGYTF; V: TRBV28; D: .; size: .; J: TRBJ1-2
DNA: TGTGCCAGCAGCTTCCCTGGGACTAGTCGGACCGGGGAGCTGTTTTTT; CDR3: CASSFPGTSRTGELFF; V: TRBV7-9; D: TRBD2; size: .; J: TRBJ2-2
DNA: TGTGCCAGCAGTTTAACGGGGGGGTACGATTACAATGAGCAGTTCTTC; CDR3: CASSLTGGYDYNEQFF; V: TRBV28; D: TRBD2; size: .; J: TRBJ2-1
DNA: TGTGCCTGGAGTCTAGCGGGCGGAAACTACGAGCAGTACTTC; CDR3: CAWSLAGGNYEQYF; V: TRBV30; D: TRBD2; size: .; J: TRBJ2-7
DNA: TGTGCCAGCAGTGACATGGGACTAGCGAGGGGGGATGAGCAGTTCTTC; CDR3: CASSDMGLARGDEQFF; V: TRBV6-1; D: TRBD2; size: .; J: TRBJ2-1
DNA: TGTGCCACCAGTGATTTCGGTGAGGCGACTGAGCAGTTCTTC; CDR3: CATSDFGEATEQFF; V: TRBV24-1; D: .; size: .; J: TRBJ2-1
DNA: TGTGCCAGCAGCCCCTGGACAGGGGCTGTTAATGAAAAACTGTTTTTT; CDR3: CASSPWTGAVNEKLFF; V: TRBV7-9; D: TRBD1; size: .; J: TRBJ1-4
DNA: TGTGCCAGCTCACTGGGACAGGGCCCCAATCAGCCCCAGCATTTT; CDR3: CASSLGQGPNQPQHF; V: TRBV18; D: TRBD1; size: .; J: TRBJ1-5
DNA: TGTGCCAGTAGTTGGCGGCACAGGAATGAGCAGTTCTTC; CDR3: CASSWRHRNEQFF; V: TRBV19; D: .; size: .; J: TRBJ2-1
DNA: TGTGCCAGTAGCCCCAACAGACTAGCGGCAGGTAAAGATACGCAGTATTTT; CDR3: CASSPNRLAAGKDTQYF; V: TRBV19; D: TRBD2; size: .; J: TRBJ2-3
DNA: TGTGCCAGCAGCCGCGGAACTAGCGGGACCCCTTGGTGGTCCTACGAGCAGTACTTC; CDR3: CASSRGTSGTPWWSYEQYF; V: TRBV5-6; D: TRBD2; size: .; J: TRBJ2-7